The T cell receptor beta chain described here comes from a study of T cell responses to AZD1222 COVID-19 vaccine. With respect to this clone: Its specificity is unknown.

Regarding the study as a whole: White British ancestry dominated among donors, who included more females, and clonal diversity was possibly underestimated.

Generated by immunoSEQ multiplex PCR, the TCRdb table keeps only in-frame clones and is missing some. The repertoire holds roughly 93,000 clones, with about 88% as singletons. Germline V gene data show CDR1 as GTSNPN and CDR2 as SVGIG (reference sequence). The CDR3 is made up of 13 amino acids. Trimming cost V 2 bases and J 3 bases, with 8 bases left between them. The sequencing used peripheral blood, collected on day 0 of AZD1222 vaccination. The gene calls are TRBV30 and TRBJ1-5, with D tentatively TRBD1 (6 bases). This receptor was identified in an adult in good health. CDR3 DNA sequence: TGTGCCTGGAGTCGACAGGTCAATCAGCCCCAGCATTTT. This encodes CAWSRQVNQPQHF.